Each of the 27 T cell receptor beta chains below was sequenced from the same sample in a study of OX40 agonist ivuxolimab in advanced cancers. Sequencing was performed with immunoSEQ multiplex PCR; in TCRdb, only in-frame clones are kept and a portion is missing. The sample lists approximately 60,000 clones, approximately 85% occurring once. The sequenced sample was CD4+ or CD8+ T cells sorted from blood, obtained in a trial of the OX40 agonist ivuxolimab. The receptors derive from an adult with an advanced solid tumor such as melanoma, head and neck, liver or kidney cancer.

V gene TRBV9 combines with J gene TRBJ1-2; possibly TRBD1 for D (5 bases). Per the germline V gene, CDR1 is SGDLS and CDR2 is YYNGEE. The CDR3 runs 16 residues. Trimming stripped 2 bases from V and 0 bases from J, with 14 bases between. The CDR3 loop is CASSVGVGASNYGYTF. The CDR3 nucleotides are TGTGCCAGCAGCGTGGGGGTCGGGGCGTCTAACTATGGCTACACCTTC.

The chain has TRBV29-1 and TRBJ1-1; TRBD1 matches at 9 bases. The CDR3 sequence is 14 residues long. Germline CDR1 SQVTM, CDR2 ANQGSEA. After removal of 4 bases from V and 5 bases from J, the junction contained 8 bases not matched to a gene. For the CDR3, the DNA is TGCAGCGTTGCATCGGGGACAGGGCGGACTGAAGCTTTCTTT. This encodes CSVASGTGRTEAFF.

Here the CDR3 reads CASSGGKETQYF. Written as DNA, the CDR3 is TGTGCCAGCAGTGGCGGGAAAGAGACCCAGTACTTC. The V and J genes are TRBV2 and TRBJ2-5, with D maybe TRBD2 (6 bases). Looked up from germline, CDR1 is SNHLY and CDR2 is FYNNEI. Trimming took off 4 bases at V and 3 bases at J, with 6 bases between the two ends. The CDR3 is 12 residues long.

About this clone itself: One end of the junction is discordant with germline, which a read error may explain. This sequence joins TRBV7-7 and TRBJ2-2, with D tentatively TRBD1 (6 bases). The CDR3 runs to 15 residues. Germline CDR1 is SSHAT and CDR2 is FNYEAQ (reference sequence). CDR3 coding DNA: TGTGCTAGCAGCTTAGGGCAGGGGCTCACCGGGGAGCTGTTTTTT. Residues: CASSLGQGLTGELFF.

The chain has TRBV6-1 and TRBJ1-1; D perhaps matches TRBD1 (6 bases). The CDR3 covers 14 residues. Trimming stripped 4 bases from V and 4 bases from J, with 13 bases between. Per germline, CDR1 MNHNS and CDR2 SASEGT. The CDR3 sequence: CASSGKQGLTEAFF. CDR3 in DNA: TGTGCCAGCAGTGGAAAGCAGGGGCTCACTGAAGCTTTCTTT.

The V and J genes are TRBV20-1 and TRBJ2-7; D is perhaps TRBD2 (6 bases). The CDR3 has 11 amino acids. Germline V gene data show CDR1 as DFQATT and CDR2 as SNEGSKA (reference sequence). V lost 5 bases and J 5 bases, leaving 10 bases between the germline ends. CDR3 bases: TGCAGTGCTGGAGGGTCCCACGAGCAGTACTTC. It yields the protein CSAGGSHEQYF.

The CDR3 protein is CASSRRQPGGTGELFF. The CDR3 nucleotides are TGCGCCAGCAGCCGCCGACAGCCCGGGGGCACCGGGGAGCTGTTTTTT. The V call is TRBV5-1, the J call TRBJ2-2; D is possibly TRBD2 (6 bases). Germline CDR1 SGHRS, CDR2 YFSETQ. This CDR3 is built from 16 residues. V gave up 4 bases and J gave up 4 bases, with 17 bases separating them.

This clone showed up just a few times. The J gene is TRBJ2-3, the V gene TRBV4-3; TRBD2 agrees at 11 bases. Germline values: CDR1 LGHNA, CDR2 YSLEER. Losses at the gene ends were 2 bases for V and 5 bases for J; bases not matched to a gene: 3. The CDR3 runs to 15 residues. The CDR3 nucleotides read TGCGCCAGCAGCCAAACTAGCGGGGGCCAAGATACGCAGTATTTT. Protein product: CASSQTSGGQDTQYF.

About this clone itself: A read error may account for a junction end that differs from germline. The rearrangement links TRBV5-3 to TRBJ2-3; TRBD2 is a possible D gene (5 bases). TRBV5-3 is an ORF, with its function uncertain. The CDR3 consists of 11 residues. This CDR3 is CARSVKSGITF. In nucleotides, the CDR3 is TGTGCCAGAAGCGTTAAAAGCGGCATTACCTTT.

DNA of the CDR3: TGTGCCAGCAGCTTAACCCCCTTCGGGGTTGGAAACTACGAGCAGTACTTC. It specifies CASSLTPFGVGNYEQYF. The chain combines TRBV7-9 with TRBJ2-7; D is possibly TRBD2 (5 bases). The germline V gene encodes CDR1 SEHNR and CDR2 FQNEAQ (reference sequence). The CDR3 sequence is 17 residues long. V lost 2 bases and J lost 3, with 20 bases in between. The full variable domain, rest sourced from reference TRBV7-9 and TRBJ2-7, is DTGVSQNPRHKITKRGQNVTFRCDPISEHNRLYWYRQTLGQGPEFLTYFQNEAQLEKSRLLSDRFSAERPKGSFSTLEIQRTEQGDSAMYLCASSLTPFGVGNYEQYFGPGTRLTVT.

This clone was seen only a few times. The chain's CDR3 is CASSRGLSQETQYF. The CDR3 region has the DNA TGTGCCAGCAGCCGCGGACTATCGCAAGAGACCCAGTACTTC. This chain links TRBV9 with TRBJ2-5, with D perhaps matching TRBD2 (6 bases). Trimming shortened V by 4 bases and J by 2 bases, and 12 bases separated the two germline ends. The CDR3 runs 14 residues. CDR1 SGDLS and CDR2 YYNGEE come from the germline V gene.

The chain couples TRBV30 to TRBJ2-6; unclear D gene. Germline values: CDR1 GTSNPN, CDR2 SVGIG (reference sequence). The CDR3 length is 16 residues. V was clipped by 2 bases and J by 0 bases, with 11 bases between them. The CDR3 region is CAWSRPPSSGANVLTF. The CDR3 nucleotides are TGTGCCTGGAGTCGCCCGCCTAGCTCTGGGGCCAACGTCCTGACTTTC.

The chain combines TRBV4-3 with TRBJ1-2; D is perhaps TRBD1 (5 bases). The V end lost 1 base, the J end lost 6 bases, and 9 bases lay between the germline ends. Germline V gene data show CDR1 as LGHNA and CDR2 as YSLEER. The CDR3 contains 13 residues. CDR3 sequence reads: CASSQGGRDGYTF. Here the CDR3 DNA reads TGCGCCAGCAGCCAAGGGGGCAGGGATGGCTACACCTTC.

This sequence joins TRBV6-5 and TRBJ1-2; no clear D gene. V lost 5 bases, J lost 4 bases, and 8 bases lay in between. The CDR3 is 12 amino acids. Germline V gene lookup returns CDR1 MNHEY and CDR2 SVGAGI. The DNA for the CDR3 is TGTGCCAGCAGTCAAGGTCTCTATGGCTACACCTTC. It translates to CASSQGLYGYTF.

The gene calls are TRBV6-9 and TRBJ2-7, with 10 bases matching TRBD1. Germline CDR1 is MNHGY and CDR2 is SVAAGI. This CDR3 has 12 residues. After removal of 10 bases from V and 4 bases from J, the junction contained 4 bases not matched to a gene. The DNA for the CDR3 is TGTGCCACAAGACAGGGGGCATACGAGCAGTACTTC. This encodes CATRQGAYEQYF.

DNA of the CDR3: TGTGCCAGTAGTATAGCAGGGTATGAGCAGTTCTTC. It codes for CASSIAGYEQFF. The rearrangement joins TRBV19 to TRBJ2-1; D is possibly TRBD1 (5 bases). V dropped 1 base and J dropped 8 bases, with 6 bases sitting between them. The CDR3 consists of 12 residues. Germline values: CDR1 LNHDA, CDR2 SQIVND (reference sequence).

The rearrangement links TRBV5-6 to TRBJ2-7, with D maybe TRBD2 (5 bases). There are 14 residues in the CDR3. Trimming left V 2 bases short and J 7 bases short, with 16 bases between. Per the germline V gene, CDR1 is SGHDT and CDR2 is YYEEEE. In nucleotides, the CDR3 is TGTGCCAGCAGCTTTCCGGGAAAAAGAGGAGAGCAGTACTTC. This sequence encodes CASSFPGKRGEQYF. Full variable domain (outside the CDR3, taken from reference TRBV5-6 and TRBJ2-7): DAGVTQSPTHLIKTRGQQVTLRCSPKSGHDTVSWYQQALGQGPQFIFQYYEEEERQRGNFPDRFSGHQFPNYSSELNVNALLLGDSALYLCASSFPGKRGEQYFGPGTRLTVT.

This chain joins TRBV30 and TRBJ1-2; D may be TRBD1 (6 bases). Between the trimmed V and J ends, which lost 3 bases and 4 bases, there was a span of 15 bases. Per germline, CDR1 GTSNPN and CDR2 SVGIG (reference sequence). There are 14 residues in the CDR3. As DNA, the CDR3 is TGTGCCTGGAGCATACTCACAGGGTCCTATGGCTACACCTTC. It specifies CAWSILTGSYGYTF.

V is TRBV11-2 and J is TRBJ2-5; no definite D call. The J call may be wrong; the DNA end is better matched by TRBJ2-7. The V gene's germline CDR1 is SGHAT and CDR2 FQNNGV. This CDR3 spans 13 amino acids. The CDR3 here is CASSLAASYEQYF. For the CDR3, the DNA is TGTGCCAGCAGCTTAGCAGCCTCCTACGAGCAGTACTTC.

This sequence joins TRBV2 and TRBJ2-2, with D unresolved. Trimming removed 8 bases from V and 6 bases from J, with 13 bases in between. The CDR3 runs 13 residues. Germline V gives CDR1 SNHLY, CDR2 FYNNEI. The CDR3 reads CASVVSPAGELFF. In nucleotides, the CDR3 is TGTGCCAGCGTGGTCTCTCCGGCCGGGGAGCTGTTTTTT.

CDR3 DNA: TGCGCCAGCAGCCAACAAGGCAGGGGGCCTGGAAACACCATATATTTT. Translated: CASSQQGRGPGNTIYF. The V gene is TRBV4-1, the J gene TRBJ1-3; TRBD1 agrees at 8 bases. The V gene's germline CDR1 is MGHRA and CDR2 YSYEKL. This CDR3 is built from 16 residues. Unmatched junction bases numbered 5, after V lost 2 bases and J lost 2 bases.

This chain uses TRBV12-5 with TRBJ2-3, with D maybe TRBD1 (5 bases). The length of the CDR3 is 16 residues. CDR1 and CDR2 (germline): LGHNT, FRNRAP. V lost 1 base and J 2 bases, leaving 13 bases between the germline ends. This CDR3 reads CASGLGLLDNTDTQYF. The CDR3 DNA reads as TGTGCTAGTGGTTTGGGGCTTTTGGACAACACAGATACGCAGTATTTT. Using reference TRBV12-5 and TRBJ2-3 for the parts outside the CDR3, the full variable domain is DARVTQTPRHKVTEMGQEVTMRCQPILGHNTVFWYRQTMMQGLELLAYFRNRAPLDDSGMPKDRFSAEMPDATLATLKIQPSEPRDSAVYFCASGLGLLDNTDTQYFGPGTRLTVL.

J is TRBJ1-1 and V is TRBV28; weak D call: TRBD1 (6 bases). Germline V gene sequence: CDR1 MDHEN, CDR2 SYDVKM. V shed 2 bases and J shed 11 bases, with 12 bases lying between them. This CDR3 is built from 12 residues. This CDR3 is CASSLRGMLAFF. As DNA, the CDR3 is TGTGCCAGCAGTTTAAGGGGGATGTTGGCTTTCTTT.

This clone has more than one count but fewer than ten. The genes are TRBV19 and TRBJ1-5; 9 nucleotides agree with TRBD1. The CDR3 has 16 amino acids. Germline V gene data show CDR1 as LNHDA and CDR2 as SQIVND (reference sequence). The trim removed 6 bases at V and 4 bases at J, leaving 10 bases unmatched. The CDR3 DNA follows: TGTGCCAGTAGCCCCCGGGGACAGGGAGCAAATCAGCCCCAGCATTTT. It yields the protein CASSPRGQGANQPQHF.

The chain is built from TRBV7-2 and TRBJ1-5; weak D call: TRBD1 (5 bases). The CDR3 extends over 16 amino acids. V lost 4 bases, J lost 2 bases, and 15 bases lay in between. CDR1 and CDR2 (germline): SGHTA, FQGNSA. The CDR3 loop reads CASSSHGTARNQPQHF. The CDR3 DNA sequence: TGTGCCAGCAGCTCACACGGGACGGCACGCAATCAGCCCCAGCATTTT.

This CDR3 is CASSAGQGAYEQYF. Written as DNA, the CDR3 is TGTGCCAGCAGCGCTGGACAGGGGGCCTACGAGCAGTACTTC. The J gene is TRBJ2-7, the V gene TRBV13; TRBD1 matches at 10 bases. In germline, CDR1 is PRHDT, CDR2 FYEKMQ (reference sequence). The CDR3 spans 14 residues. V dropped 5 bases and J dropped 2; count of bases not matched to a gene: 3.

This rearrangement joins TRBV12-5 to TRBJ2-3, with 10 bases lining up with TRBD2. The germline V gene has CDR1 LGHNT and CDR2 FRNRAP. This CDR3 region has 16 residues. The V and J ends lost 3 bases and 0 bases, in that order; junction bases with no gene match: 3. The CDR3 DNA reads TGTGCTAGTGGTTTCAGCGGGGGGGCGAGCACAGATACGCAGTATTTT. Translating gives CASGFSGGASTDTQYF.